This is a list of T cell receptor beta chains from one sample in a study of shared clonotypes between healthy human individuals. Clones were sequenced by immunoSEQ multiplex PCR, and TCRdb holds only the in-frame ones, with some missing. The data contain 2.3 million or so clones, more than 80% of them singletons. Material: naive CD4+ T cells from PBMCs. These receptors were taken from a young man in good health. Some clones in this sample may be carry-over from other donors' samples. Each CDR3 is given with its conserved first and last residue. The D gene is left open where the match is weak. Expanded clones are given a class, and other clones once, few, many or no size at all.

D gene: -
clone size: -
V gene: TRBV20-1
J gene: TRBJ2-7
CDR3 protein: CSASLPIEQYF
CDR3 DNA: TGCAGTGCTAGTCTCCCAATCGAGCAGTACTTC

D gene: -
clone size: -
V gene: TRBV29-1
J gene: TRBJ1-2
CDR3 protein: CSVESLSYGYTF
CDR3 DNA: TGCAGCGTTGAGAGCCTTTCCTATGGCTACACCTTC

D gene: TRBD1
clone size: -
V gene: TRBV5-1
J gene: TRBJ1-4
CDR3 protein: CASSLSGDSHNEKLFF
CDR3 DNA: TGCGCCAGCAGCTTGAGCGGGGACAGCCATAATGAAAAACTGTTTTTT

D gene: -
clone size: -
V gene: TRBV11-2
J gene: TRBJ1-5
CDR3 protein: CASSFTGFGNQPQHF
CDR3 DNA: TGTGCCAGCAGCTTTACAGGGTTTGGCAATCAGCCCCAGCATTTT

D gene: -
clone size: -
V gene: TRBV5-6
J gene: TRBJ2-1
CDR3 protein: CASSLGAGALDNEQFF
CDR3 DNA: TGTGCCAGCAGCTTGGGGGCGGGGGCGTTAGACAATGAGCAGTTCTTC

D gene: -
clone size: -
V gene: TRBV4-1
J gene: TRBJ2-3
CDR3 protein: CASSQEAGQRGTDTQYF
CDR3 DNA: TGCGCCAGCAGCCAAGAAGCGGGACAGCGGGGGACAGATACGCAGTATTTT

D gene: -
clone size: -
V gene: TRBV5-1
J gene: TRBJ2-3
CDR3 protein: CASSPDLGTDTQYF
CDR3 DNA: TGCGCCAGCAGCCCCGACTTGGGCACAGATACGCAGTATTTT

D gene: TRBD2
clone size: -
V gene: TRBV28
J gene: TRBJ2-7
CDR3 protein: CASSLSPVLASYEQYF
CDR3 DNA: TGTGCCAGCAGTTTATCCCCGGTACTAGCGTCCTACGAGCAGTACTTC

D gene: -
clone size: -
V gene: TRBV27
J gene: TRBJ2-1
CDR3 protein: CASAGGVLDNEQFF
CDR3 DNA: TGTGCCAGCGCTGGGGGCGTTTTGGACAATGAGCAGTTCTTC

D gene: -
clone size: -
V gene: TRBV5-1
J gene: TRBJ1-2
CDR3 protein: CASSPTMEANYGYTF
CDR3 DNA: TGCGCCAGCAGCCCAACCATGGAAGCTAACTATGGCTACACCTTC

D gene: TRBD2
clone size: -
V gene: TRBV5-1
J gene: TRBJ2-1
CDR3 protein: CASSLVSGSPYEQFF
CDR3 DNA: TGCGCCAGCAGCTTGGTTAGCGGGAGTCCGTATGAGCAGTTCTTC

D gene: TRBD2
clone size: -
V gene: TRBV7-2
J gene: TRBJ2-1
CDR3 protein: CASRPAGATYNEQFF
CDR3 DNA: TGTGCCAGCAGGCCAGCGGGAGCAACCTACAATGAGCAGTTCTTC

D gene: TRBD1
clone size: -
V gene: TRBV4-3
J gene: TRBJ1-6
CDR3 protein: CASSQAGGGWSPLHF
CDR3 DNA: TGCGCCAGCAGCCAAGCAGGGGGCGGGTGGTCACCCCTCCACTTT

D gene: TRBD1
clone size: -
V gene: TRBV25-1
J gene: TRBJ1-2
CDR3 protein: CASRPHRGFDYGYTF
CDR3 DNA: TGTGCCAGCAGGCCCCACAGGGGTTTTGACTATGGCTACACCTTC

D gene: -
clone size: -
V gene: TRBV15
J gene: TRBJ1-1
CDR3 protein: CATSFTREGTEAFF
CDR3 DNA: TGTGCCACCAGCTTCACGAGGGAGGGGACTGAAGCTTTCTTT

D gene: -
clone size: -
V gene: TRBV5-4
J gene: TRBJ2-1
CDR3 protein: CASSPSAGQDNEQFF
CDR3 DNA: TGTGCCAGCAGCCCGTCCGCGGGCCAAGACAATGAGCAGTTCTTC

D gene: -
clone size: -
V gene: TRBV5-6
J gene: TRBJ1-2
CDR3 protein: CASSSGPKRDYGYTF
CDR3 DNA: TGTGCCAGCAGCTCCGGACCCAAGAGGGACTATGGCTACACCTTC

D gene: -
clone size: -
V gene: TRBV5-4
J gene: TRBJ2-3
CDR3 protein: CASRGGADTQYF
CDR3 DNA: TGTGCCAGCAGGGGGGGCGCAGATACGCAGTATTTT

D gene: -
clone size: -
V gene: TRBV6-1
J gene: TRBJ2-1
CDR3 protein: CASSEVGGDNEQFF
CDR3 DNA: TGTGCCAGCAGTGAAGTCGGCGGAGACAATGAGCAGTTCTTC

D gene: -
clone size: -
V gene: TRBV6-5
J gene: TRBJ2-7
CDR3 protein: CASSYSPRYYEQYF
CDR3 DNA: TGTGCCAGCAGTTACTCCCCCAGATACTACGAGCAGTACTTC

D gene: -
clone size: -
V gene: TRBV28
J gene: TRBJ1-1
CDR3 protein: CASIPGGVPEAFF
CDR3 DNA: TGTGCCAGCATCCCTGGGGGGGTTCCTGAAGCTTTCTTT

D gene: TRBD1
clone size: -
V gene: TRBV11-2
J gene: TRBJ1-3
CDR3 protein: CASSSRQGGNTIYF
CDR3 DNA: TGTGCCAGCAGCTCCCGACAGGGTGGAAACACCATATATTTT

D gene: TRBD2
clone size: -
V gene: TRBV4-1
J gene: TRBJ2-5
CDR3 protein: CASSHGGLAGRGGETQYF
CDR3 DNA: TGCGCCAGCAGCCACGGAGGACTAGCGGGAAGGGGAGGAGAGACCCAGTACTTC

D gene: TRBD2
clone size: -
V gene: TRBV30
J gene: TRBJ2-1
CDR3 protein: CAWSVLAGGTYNEQFF
CDR3 DNA: TGTGCCTGGAGTGTACTAGCGGGAGGGACCTACAATGAGCAGTTCTTC

D gene: -
clone size: -
V gene: TRBV5-1
J gene: TRBJ1-1
CDR3 protein: CASSYSENTEAFF
CDR3 DNA: TGCGCCAGCAGCTACTCAGAAAACACTGAAGCTTTCTTT

D gene: TRBD2
clone size: -
V gene: TRBV11-2
J gene: TRBJ2-1
CDR3 protein: CASRPGLAGYNEQFF
CDR3 DNA: TGTGCCAGCAGACCGGGACTAGCGGGATACAATGAGCAGTTCTTC

D gene: -
clone size: -
V gene: TRBV25-1
J gene: TRBJ2-7
CDR3 protein: CASSELSSVYEQYF
CDR3 DNA: TGTGCCAGCAGTGAATTGAGTAGCGTCTACGAGCAGTACTTC

D gene: -
clone size: -
V gene: TRBV6-6
J gene: TRBJ1-4
CDR3 protein: CASSPRQEEKLFF
CDR3 DNA: TGTGCCAGCAGTCCGAGACAGGAAGAAAAACTGTTTTTT

D gene: -
clone size: -
V gene: TRBV10-3
J gene: TRBJ1-5
CDR3 protein: CAISATDGNNQPQHF
CDR3 DNA: TGTGCCATCAGCGCTACCGACGGCAACAATCAGCCCCAGCATTTT

D gene: TRBD2
clone size: -
V gene: TRBV6-5
J gene: TRBJ2-3
CDR3 protein: CASSSPAGGPGDTQYF
CDR3 DNA: TGTGCCAGCAGTTCCCCAGCGGGAGGGCCAGGAGATACGCAGTATTTT

D gene: TRBD2
clone size: once
V gene: TRBV5-1
J gene: TRBJ2-5
CDR3 protein: CASSWGTSGRWETQYF
CDR3 DNA: TGCGCCAGCAGCTGGGGGACTAGCGGGAGATGGGAGACCCAGTACTTC

D gene: -
clone size: few
V gene: TRBV2
J gene: TRBJ1-2
CDR3 protein: CASSFGKNYGYTF
CDR3 DNA: TGTGCCAGCAGCTTCGGGAAGAACTATGGCTACACCTTC

D gene: -
clone size: -
V gene: TRBV4-2
J gene: TRBJ2-1
CDR3 protein: CASSQPPSRNNEQFF
CDR3 DNA: TGTGCCAGCAGCCAGCCGCCTAGCAGAAACAATGAGCAGTTCTTC

D gene: TRBD1
clone size: -
V gene: TRBV7-9
J gene: TRBJ1-2
CDR3 protein: CASSLDRRGNYGYTF
CDR3 DNA: TGTGCCAGCAGCTTAGACCGCAGGGGGAACTATGGCTACACCTTC

D gene: -
clone size: -
V gene: TRBV19
J gene: TRBJ2-1
CDR3 protein: CASSTGRNLGEQFF
CDR3 DNA: TGTGCCAGTAGTACCGGACGGAACCTGGGTGAGCAGTTCTTC

D gene: TRBD1
clone size: -
V gene: TRBV7-6
J gene: TRBJ2-1
CDR3 protein: CASSLELGTDEQFF
CDR3 DNA: TGTGCCAGCAGCTTAGAACTCGGGACAGATGAGCAGTTCTTC

D gene: -
clone size: -
V gene: TRBV10-3
J gene: TRBJ2-3
CDR3 protein: CAISEREKVGTDTQYF
CDR3 DNA: TGTGCCATCAGTGAGCGGGAGAAAGTCGGCACAGATACGCAGTATTTT

D gene: -
clone size: few
V gene: TRBV4-1
J gene: TRBJ1-2
CDR3 protein: CASSQAYSNYGYTF
CDR3 DNA: TGCGCCAGCAGCCAAGCGTACAGCAACTATGGCTACACCTTC

D gene: TRBD1
clone size: few
V gene: TRBV18
J gene: TRBJ1-1
CDR3 protein: CASSLGQGETEAFF
CDR3 DNA: TGTGCCAGCTCACTGGGGCAGGGGGAAACTGAAGCTTTCTTT

D gene: -
clone size: -
V gene: TRBV29-1
J gene: TRBJ1-1
CDR3 protein: CSVEDRGGTHTEAFF
CDR3 DNA: TGCAGCGTTGAAGATCGGGGAGGGACCCACACTGAAGCTTTCTTT

D gene: TRBD2
clone size: -
V gene: TRBV5-1
J gene: TRBJ2-5
CDR3 protein: CASSMGLAGAWETQYF
CDR3 DNA: TGCGCCAGCAGCATGGGACTAGCGGGAGCGTGGGAGACCCAGTACTTC

D gene: -
clone size: -
V gene: TRBV10-1
J gene: TRBJ2-7
CDR3 protein: CASSESTGGRGYF
CDR3 DNA: TGCGCCAGCAGTGAGTCAACGGGCGGCCGGGGGTACTTC

D gene: TRBD2
clone size: -
V gene: TRBV9
J gene: TRBJ2-7
CDR3 protein: CASSAYREREGNPEQYF
CDR3 DNA: TGTGCCAGCAGCGCCTACCGGGAGCGGGAGGGCAATCCCGAGCAGTACTTC

D gene: TRBD1
clone size: -
V gene: TRBV28
J gene: TRBJ2-2
CDR3 protein: CASSLWPGDREFTGELFF
CDR3 DNA: TGTGCCAGCAGTTTATGGCCCGGGGACAGGGAATTCACCGGGGAGCTGTTTTTT

D gene: -
clone size: -
V gene: TRBV6-6
J gene: TRBJ2-5
CDR3 protein: CASSPGGNQETQYF
CDR3 DNA: TGTGCCAGCAGTCCGGGGGGCAATCAAGAGACCCAGTACTTC

D gene: -
clone size: -
V gene: TRBV11-2
J gene: TRBJ2-1
CDR3 protein: CASSLDPSFIYNEQFF
CDR3 DNA: TGTGCCAGCAGCTTAGATCCTAGCTTTATATACAATGAGCAGTTCTTC

D gene: -
clone size: -
V gene: TRBV5-5
J gene: TRBJ1-1
CDR3 protein: CASSLGGDTEAFF
CDR3 DNA: TGTGCCAGCAGCTTGGGTGGGGACACTGAAGCTTTCTTT

D gene: -
clone size: -
V gene: TRBV5-1
J gene: TRBJ2-3
CDR3 protein: CASSLSSSGTGTQYF
CDR3 DNA: TGCGCCAGCAGCTTGTCCAGTAGTGGGACTGGTACGCAGTATTTT

D gene: -
clone size: -
V gene: TRBV5-1
J gene: TRBJ2-5
CDR3 protein: CASSFWINSPYQETQYF
CDR3 DNA: TGCGCCAGCAGCTTTTGGATAAACAGTCCCTACCAAGAGACCCAGTACTTC

D gene: TRBD1
clone size: -
V gene: TRBV28
J gene: TRBJ1-2
CDR3 protein: CASTRDSNNYGYTF
CDR3 DNA: TGTGCCAGCACCCGGGACAGCAACAACTATGGCTACACCTTC

D gene: -
clone size: -
V gene: TRBV18
J gene: TRBJ2-5
CDR3 protein: CASSPLGLGAATGETQYF
CDR3 DNA: TGTGCCAGCTCACCTCTAGGGCTGGGGGCGGCCACCGGAGAGACCCAGTACTTC